The entry below gives a single T cell receptor (beta chain) sequence along with its context. This CDR3 region has 17 residues. Germline V gene lookup returns CDR1 SGDLS and CDR2 YYNGEE. V was pared by 4 bases and J by 1 base, with 20 bases between. This entry belongs to a study of OX40 agonist ivuxolimab in advanced cancers. The assay was immunoSEQ multiplex PCR, and TCRdb's table has in-frame clones only and misses some. The sample has about 90,000 clones; around 89% are singletons. The starting material was CD4+ or CD8+ T cells sorted from blood, obtained in a trial of the OX40 agonist ivuxolimab. The source of this sequence is an adult with an advanced solid tumor such as melanoma, head and neck, liver or kidney cancer. This chain uses TRBV9 with TRBJ1-2; D is perhaps TRBD1 (6 bases). The CDR3 here is CASSYSGVGGGNYGYTF. In DNA form, the CDR3 reads TGTGCCAGCAGCTACTCAGGGGTGGGGGGAGGTAACTATGGCTACACCTTC.